Below are 28 T cell receptor beta chains sequenced from a single sample in a study of CXCR3-negative and CXCR3-positive naive CD8 T cells. 5' RACE that incorporated UMI labels was used to prepare the TRB cDNA libraries. TCRdb reprocessed the 5' RACE reads; each CDR3 protein has one entry and no DNA is given. The sample's table shows about 43,000 distinct CDR3 sequences. Sequenced sample: memory CD8+ T cells from blood. The origin of the receptors is a human donor in good health. Some clones in this sample may be carry-over from other donors' samples.

V usage is TRBV6-4 and J usage is TRBJ2-3; TCRdb reports TRBD2, a call that lacks DNA to check it against. This CDR3 is 14 amino acids long. The V gene's germline CDR1 is MRHNA and CDR2 SNTAGT. CDR3 residues: CASGKTSGTDTQYF.

In terms of frequency, this clonotype is medium-sized (0.01 to 0.1%). The V and J genes are TRBV7-9 and TRBJ1-6; checking the TCRdb D call of TRBD1 is not possible without DNA. This CDR3 comprises 15 residues. CDR1 is SEHNR and CDR2 is FQNEAQ in the germline V gene (reference sequence). The CDR3 loop reads CASSPPGGGNSPLHF. Full variable domain (outside the CDR3, taken from reference TRBV7-9 and TRBJ1-6): DTGVSQNPRHKITKRGQNVTFRCDPISEHNRLYWYRQTLGQGPEFLTYFQNEAQLEKSRLLSDRFSAERPKGSFSTLEIQRTEQGDSAMYLCASSPPGGGNSPLHFGNGTRLTVT.

The chain carries TRBV7-8 and TRBJ2-1; TCRdb outputs TRBD2, but without DNA this stays unchecked. Germline values: CDR1 SGHVS, CDR2 FQNEAQ. The CDR3 consists of 13 residues. The CDR3 sequence is CASGPTGGDEQFF.

CDR3 sequence reads: CASSLGNNYGYTF. This chain joins TRBV7-9 and TRBJ1-2. CDR1 is SEHNR, CDR2 FQNEAQ, per germline (reference sequence). The CDR3 contains 13 residues.

The V call is TRBV15, the J call TRBJ2-5; no DNA is available, so the TRBD1 call from TCRdb remains unchecked. CDR3 size: 15 residues. Looked up from germline, CDR1 is LNHNV and CDR2 is YYDKDF (reference sequence). The CDR3 loop reads CATSRRQGNLETQYF.

The gene calls are TRBV29-1 and TRBJ1-1; absent DNA, TCRdb's TRBD1 call cannot be checked. The CDR3 sequence is 11 residues long. The germline CDR1 and CDR2 sequences are SQVTM and ANQGSEA. CDR3 residues: CSARRDTEAFF.

The rearrangement joins TRBV10-3 to TRBJ1-1; TCRdb picks TRBD1, but there is no DNA to check that call. Germline V gene lookup returns CDR1 ENHRY and CDR2 SYGVKD. CDR3 size: 13 residues. The CDR3: CAISLTGMTEAFF.

The V gene is TRBV28, the J gene TRBJ2-1; no DNA is available, so the TRBD2 call from TCRdb remains unchecked. The length of the CDR3 is 17 residues. CDR1 MDHEN and CDR2 SYDVKM come from the germline V gene. The CDR3 reads CASSLGLAGARYNEQFF.

V is TRBV29-1 and J is TRBJ2-2. This CDR3 spans 14 amino acids. Germline CDR1 and CDR2: SQVTM and ANQGSEA. CDR3 in amino acids: CSPPGCTKTGELFF.

Its frequency marks this clonotype as medium-sized. The chain carries TRBV7-9 and TRBJ1-5. Germline CDR1 SEHNR, CDR2 FQNEAQ (reference sequence). This CDR3 is built from 12 residues. Here the CDR3 reads CASSPLNQPQHF.

The chain couples TRBV12-3 or TRBV12-4 to TRBJ2-2; the TRBD1 assignment by TCRdb is unverifiable without DNA. The CDR3 runs 13 residues. CDR3 loop: CASSFSGPGELFF.

CDR3 sequence: CAISERRDSYEQYF. This chain links TRBV10-3 with TRBJ2-7. Looked up from germline, CDR1 is ENHRY and CDR2 is SYGVKD. The CDR3 covers 14 residues.

The chain recombines TRBV7-3 with TRBJ2-2; as DNA is missing, the TRBD2 call by TCRdb cannot be tested. This CDR3 is built from 18 residues. Germline assignment: CDR1 SGHTA and CDR2 FQGTGA. This CDR3 is CASSLLPSKYSNTGELFF.

The chain recombines TRBV6-2 or TRBV6-3 with TRBJ2-2; TCRdb proposes TRBD1, but this gene call is untestable without DNA. The CDR3 contains 16 residues. The germline V gene encodes CDR1 MNHEY and CDR2 SVGEGT. This CDR3 is CASSYPPDPRRGELFF.

The chain links TRBV2 to TRBJ2-2; TCRdb's D call of TRBD1 is untestable without DNA. This CDR3 is 13 amino acids long. CDR1 is SNHLY and CDR2 is FYNNEI in the germline V gene. CDR3 sequence reads: CASTGLNTGELFF.

V gene TRBV28 combines with J gene TRBJ2-1; lacking DNA, the TRBD1 call made by TCRdb goes unchecked. The germline CDR1 and CDR2 sequences are MDHEN and SYDVKM. The CDR3 extends over 15 amino acids. CDR3 in amino acids: CASSFMDRLNNEQFF.

This chain connects TRBV20-1 to TRBJ2-1; no DNA is available, so the TRBD2 call from TCRdb remains unchecked. Germline assignment: CDR1 DFQATT and CDR2 SNEGSKA (reference sequence). CDR3 length: 18 amino acids. The CDR3: CSARKRTEVGLIIHEQFF.

The chain joins TRBV28 to TRBJ2-5; TCRdb outputs TRBD1, but without DNA this stays unchecked. The CDR3 length is 15 residues. Germline-derived CDR1 and CDR2 are MDHEN and SYDVKM. CDR3 region: CASSSSTGGRETQYF.

The chain couples TRBV7-2 to TRBJ1-1. CDR1 and CDR2 (germline): SGHTA, FQGNSA. This CDR3 is built from 14 residues. The CDR3 sequence: CASSLVSLDTEAFF.

The chain employs TRBV3-1 and TRBJ2-1. Germline loops: CDR1 LGHDT, CDR2 YNNKEL (reference sequence). This CDR3 is built from 12 residues. The CDR3 sequence: CASSQGEGEQFF.

The rearrangement links TRBV29-1 to TRBJ1-1. The CDR3 loop spans 13 amino acids. Germline loops: CDR1 SQVTM, CDR2 ANQGSEA. CDR3 sequence: CSVVSQMNTEAFF.

This chain connects TRBV4-3 to TRBJ2-7; the D gene TCRdb calls, TRBD2, cannot be checked with no DNA. CDR1 is LGHNA and CDR2 is YSLEER in the germline V gene. This CDR3 spans 16 amino acids. CDR3 loop: CASSQDEGGSSYEQYF.

The chain's CDR3 is CSARDLIRVSDNEQFF. J is TRBJ2-1 and V is TRBV20-1. Germline V gives CDR1 DFQATT, CDR2 SNEGSKA (reference sequence). The CDR3 is made up of 16 amino acids.

This chain links TRBV19 with TRBJ2-1; TCRdb selects TRBD1, and the lack of DNA leaves this call unchecked. CDR1 is LNHDA, CDR2 SQIVND, per germline (reference sequence). The CDR3 contains 14 residues. Here the CDR3 reads CASSIGGGLNEQFF.

The V and J genes are TRBV12-3 or TRBV12-4 and TRBJ1-1. The CDR3 is 13 residues long. The CDR3 reads CASSLIRFTEAFF.

V usage is TRBV5-6 and J usage is TRBJ2-3; TCRdb lists TRBD1, though no DNA is available to test this call. The CDR3 contains 16 residues. Germline assignment: CDR1 SGHDT and CDR2 YYEEEE. The CDR3 loop reads CASSRGTGLSWDTQYF.

V is TRBV6-4 and J is TRBJ2-3; there is no DNA to check the TCRdb D call of TRBD1. This CDR3 is 14 amino acids long. Germline CDR1 reads MRHNA; CDR2 reads SNTAGT. The CDR3: CASSDGGASDTQYF.

This sequence joins TRBV4-1 and TRBJ2-5; TCRdb's D call, TRBD1, is unchecked because there is no DNA. The CDR3 runs 14 residues. Germline V gene data show CDR1 as MGHRA and CDR2 as YSYEKL. This chain's CDR3 is CASSQHREVATQYF.